The 25 T cell receptor beta chains in this list originate from one sample, sequenced in a study of blood T cell repertoires in COVID-19. Sequencing used immunoSEQ multiplex PCR; TCRdb keeps in-frame clones, though not all of them. The sample records roughly 62,000 clones, roughly four fifths being singletons. Sequencing used peripheral blood. The receptors derive from a man aged 60 to 75 with acute or convalescent COVID-19.

J is TRBJ1-5 and V is TRBV7-8; 8 bases fit TRBD1. J was trimmed by 4 bases and V by 4 bases; bases with no gene match: 12. In germline, CDR1 is SGHVS, CDR2 FQNEAQ. This CDR3 contains 17 residues. CDR3 sequence reads: CASSSPLGQAMNQPQHF. CDR3 nucleotide sequence: TGTGCCAGCAGCTCCCCCCTGGGACAGGCGATGAATCAGCCCCAGCATTTT.

The chain employs TRBV7-9 and TRBJ2-3, with 10 bases lining up with TRBD2. With V trimmed by 5 bases and J by 2 bases, 10 bases remained unmatched. CDR3 length equals 17 residues. The germline gives CDR1 SEHNR, CDR2 FQNEAQ (reference sequence). CDR3 residues: CASSPWTSGPFTDTQYF. CDR3 sequence (DNA): TGTGCCAGCAGCCCTTGGACTAGCGGACCTTTCACAGATACGCAGTATTTT.

This clone was counted a single time. This chain uses TRBV18 with TRBJ1-4; unclear D gene. Between the trimmed V and J ends, which lost 3 bases and 0 bases, there was a span of 11 bases. The CDR3 is 16 amino acids. CDR1 and CDR2 from the germline V gene are KGHSH and LQKENI. The CDR3 sequence is CASSPTAGATNEKLFF. The CDR3, as DNA: TGTGCCAGCTCACCCACTGCGGGTGCAACTAATGAAAAACTGTTTTTT.

CDR3: CASSYPGQVVYGYTF. The CDR3 nucleotides read TGTGCCAGCAGTTACCCGGGACAGGTGGTCTATGGCTACACCTTC. The chain joins TRBV6-6 to TRBJ1-2; 8 bases are shared with TRBD1. Germline trimming cut 2 bases from V and 4 bases from J; bases unmatched to any gene: 6. CDR1 and CDR2 (germline): MNHNY, SVGAGI (reference sequence). This CDR3 comprises 15 residues.

The chain is built from TRBV10-3 and TRBJ2-7; 12 bases match TRBD1. This CDR3 contains 18 residues. The V segment lost 6 bases and the J segment 4 bases; nucleotides outside the gene matches: 16. Germline V lookup: CDR1 ENHRY, CDR2 SYGVKD. The CDR3 DNA is TGTGCCATCAGGAAAGTCAGTCTCGGGACAGGGGGCTTATACGAGCAGTACTTC. As protein: CAIRKVSLGTGGLYEQYF.

For this clone: Its ends do not fully match the called genes, so a read error is possible. The chain combines TRBV28 with TRBJ1-2; TRBD1 is a possible D gene (5 bases). This CDR3 has 8 amino acids. Germline lookup yields CDR1 MDHEN and CDR2 SYDVKM. The chain's CDR3 is CASSLGPF. The DNA of the CDR3 is TGTGCCAGCAGTTTGGGGCCCTTC.

The chain couples TRBV14 to TRBJ2-1; D is possibly TRBD1 (6 bases). The CDR3 sequence is 15 residues long. Trimming left V 2 bases short and J 4 bases short, with 12 bases between. CDR1 SGHDN and CDR2 FVKESK come from the germline V gene. CDR3 residues: CASSQQGWGYNEQFF. The CDR3 DNA is TGTGCCAGCAGCCAACAGGGGTGGGGTTACAATGAGCAGTTCTTC.

J is TRBJ2-7 and V is TRBV5-6; D is perhaps TRBD1 (6 bases). In germline, CDR1 is SGHDT, CDR2 YYEEEE. The CDR3 sequence is 13 residues long. Trimming took 4 bases from V and 4 from J, leaving 12 bases between them. The CDR3 loop is CASSHLDSYEQYF. The CDR3 DNA reads as TGTGCCAGCAGCCACTTGGACAGTTACGAGCAGTACTTC. The full variable domain, rest sourced from reference TRBV5-6 and TRBJ2-7, is DAGVTQSPTHLIKTRGQQVTLRCSPKSGHDTVSWYQQALGQGPQFIFQYYEEEERQRGNFPDRFSGHQFPNYSSELNVNALLLGDSALYLCASSHLDSYEQYFGPGTRLTVT.

The V and J genes are TRBV6-5 and TRBJ1-5; no clear D. The CDR3 runs to 14 residues. The V gene lost 6 bases and the J gene lost 6 bases, with 15 bases spanning the gap. CDR1 and CDR2 from the germline V gene are MNHEY and SVGAGI. The CDR3, as DNA: TGTGCCAGCAGAGACCCTTCCGGGGTTCAGCCCCAGCATTTT. It yields the protein CASRDPSGVQPQHF.

The gene calls are TRBV9 and TRBJ2-2; no definite D call. The CDR3 runs 15 residues. V lost 3 bases, J lost 2 bases, and 11 bases lay in between. Germline V gene sequence: CDR1 SGDLS, CDR2 YYNGEE. CDR3 DNA sequence: TGTGCCAGCAGCGCGCCGACATCTAACACCGGGGAGCTGTTTTTT. Its translation: CASSAPTSNTGELFF.

This chain connects TRBV12-3 or TRBV12-4 to TRBJ1-1, with D hard to call. The CDR3 totals 13 residues. The ends were cut back, 1 base at V and 10 bases at J, with 13 bases in the middle. This CDR3 is CASSLGSPGGAFF. CDR3 DNA: TGTGCCAGCAGTTTAGGTAGCCCCGGTGGAGCTTTCTTT.

The chain is built from TRBV6-2 or TRBV6-3 and TRBJ1-5; 11 bases line up with TRBD1. The germline V gene has CDR1 MNHEY and CDR2 SVGEGT. The J segment lost 6 bases and the V segment lost 4 bases, leaving 5 bases of the junction unmatched. This CDR3 spans 15 amino acids. Here the CDR3 DNA reads TGTGCCAGCAGTTTTTACGGGACAGGGGGTCAGCCCCAGCATTTT. Protein product: CASSFYGTGGQPQHF.

This chain joins TRBV10-3 and TRBJ1-6; D is possibly TRBD1 (5 bases). Per germline, CDR1 ENHRY and CDR2 SYGVKD. Trimming stripped 0 bases from V and 6 bases from J, with 9 bases between. This CDR3 has 15 residues. Here the CDR3 reads CAISESGTSNSPLHF. The CDR3 DNA sequence: TGTGCCATCAGTGAGTCTGGGACTTCTAATTCACCCCTCCACTTT.

J is TRBJ1-1 and V is TRBV4-1; no firm D call. Germline CDR1 reads MGHRA; CDR2 reads YSYEKL. V lost 4 bases and J 3 bases, leaving 18 bases between the germline ends. CDR3 length equals 16 residues. The CDR3 is CASSRVRSPVDTEAFF. CDR3 nucleotide sequence: TGCGCCAGCAGCCGAGTTCGTTCGCCGGTGGACACTGAAGCTTTCTTT.

This clone was counted ten times or more. The chain is built from TRBV6-5 and TRBJ1-2; 9 bases agree with TRBD1. Germline V gives CDR1 MNHEY, CDR2 SVGAGI. There are 14 residues in the CDR3. J was trimmed by 8 bases and V by 5 bases; bases with no gene match: 9. The CDR3 here is CASSRRDREGGYTF. DNA of the CDR3: TGTGCCAGCAGTCGCCGGGACAGGGAAGGAGGCTACACCTTC.

The rearrangement joins TRBV11-2 to TRBJ2-2, with D maybe TRBD2 (6 bases). Looked up from germline, CDR1 is SGHAT and CDR2 is FQNNGV. This CDR3 is built from 16 residues. With 3 bases removed from V and 7 bases from J, the gap between germline ends came to 18 bases. The CDR3 spells CASSLNPTGAGGELFF. The DNA of the CDR3 is TGTGCCAGCAGCTTGAATCCCACGGGAGCCGGCGGGGAGCTGTTTTTT.

The V call is TRBV4-1, the J call TRBJ1-2, with D maybe TRBD1 (5 bases). V lost 0 bases, J lost 4 bases, and 12 bases lay in between. CDR3 length: 15 residues. Germline V gene lookup returns CDR1 MGHRA and CDR2 YSYEKL. The CDR3 sequence is CASSQDRRGSYGYTF. The CDR3 DNA sequence: TGCGCCAGCAGCCAAGATAGGCGGGGGAGCTATGGCTACACCTTC.

The CDR3 DNA is TGTGCCAGTAGTCCCGAGGTCAGCTATGGCTACACCTTC. The encoded protein is CASSPEVSYGYTF. The genes are TRBV19 and TRBJ1-2, with unresolved D. Germline CDR1 reads LNHDA; CDR2 reads SQIVND (reference sequence). V lost 5 bases and J lost 4, with 11 bases in between. The CDR3 contains 13 residues.

Only one count was recorded for this clone. J is TRBJ1-1 and V is TRBV5-1, with 9 bases fitting TRBD1. After removal of 4 bases from V and 7 bases from J, the junction contained 5 bases not matched to a gene. Germline V CDR1 and CDR2: SGHRS, YFSETQ. The length of the CDR3 is 13 residues. The CDR3 here is CASSMGQGGEAFF. The CDR3 coding sequence is TGCGCCAGCAGCATGGGACAGGGCGGTGAAGCTTTCTTT.

The V gene is TRBV23-1, the J gene TRBJ1-1; D may be TRBD1 (6 bases). TRBV23-1 is assigned to the ORF class and has an uncertain function. V was trimmed by 3 bases and J by 11 bases, leaving 10 bases between them. The CDR3 sequence is 11 residues long. CDR3 sequence reads: CASSHFQGAFF. CDR3 DNA sequence: TGCGCCAGCAGTCATTTTCAGGGGGCTTTCTTT.

This clone was counted only a few times. V usage is TRBV10-3 and J usage is TRBJ1-5; 8 bases are shared with TRBD1. The CDR3 consists of 15 residues. V lost 6 bases to trimming and J lost 7 bases; unmatched junction nucleotides: 11. CDR1 ENHRY and CDR2 SYGVKD come from the germline V gene. CDR3 coding DNA: TGTGCCATCAGCTCAGACCAGGGGGCAAGGCAGCCCCAGCATTTT. Translating it yields CAISSDQGARQPQHF.

The J gene is TRBJ1-5, the V gene TRBV18; 8 nucleotides align to TRBD1. The CDR3 has 17 amino acids. V was clipped by 5 bases and J by 6 bases; unmatched bases: 15. Looked up from germline, CDR1 is KGHSH and CDR2 is LQKENI. This chain's CDR3 is CASSSTPGTGTTQPQHF. The CDR3 coding sequence is TGTGCCAGCTCATCGACACCCGGGACAGGCACAACTCAGCCCCAGCATTTT.

The chain has TRBV5-4 and TRBJ1-2; D is possibly TRBD1 (5 bases). V lost 3 bases and J lost 8, with 26 bases in between. This CDR3 region has 17 residues. CDR1 SGHNT and CDR2 YYREEE come from the germline V gene (reference sequence). CDR3 sequence: CASSSAAGQTPGSGYTF. The CDR3 DNA sequence: TGTGCCAGCAGCTCCGCGGCGGGGCAGACCCCAGGTAGCGGCTACACCTTC.

This chain connects TRBV28 to TRBJ1-2; weak D call: TRBD1 (6 bases). V lost 3 bases to trimming and J lost 12 bases, with 20 bases between them. In germline, CDR1 is MDHEN, CDR2 SYDVKM. This CDR3 comprises 14 residues. CDR3 nucleotides: TGTGCCAGCAGTTTGTCGGGACACCCACGAGAGAACACCTTC. Residues: CASSLSGHPRENTF.

The chain has TRBV6-1 and TRBJ1-5; TRBD1 matches at 9 bases. The CDR3 sequence is 19 residues long. V lost 2 bases, J lost 3 bases, and 14 bases stayed unmatched. Germline loops: CDR1 MNHNS, CDR2 SASEGT. The CDR3 loop is CASSEFLTGTGTSNQPQHF. For the CDR3, the DNA is TGTGCCAGCAGTGAATTCTTGACCGGGACAGGGACTTCCAATCAGCCCCAGCATTTT.